Described below is a single T cell receptor beta chain sequence and its context. The antigen is not known. A read error may produce the germline difference seen at one junction end. Constant-region priming of around 490 ng total RNA yielded TCR beta cDNA. Each TCR beta library was derived from three nested multiplex PCR rounds that employed slightly modified ARM-PCR. Each of the first two PCR rounds ran approximately 11 cycles with TRBV1-TRBV30 forward and C-beta reverse primers. TCRdb ran MiXCR on the multiplex PCR reads and lists one entry per CDR3 protein. Of about 66,000 distinct CDR3 sequences in the sample, approximately 74% are singletons; the top ten hold roughly 40%. Joint extraction of RNA and DNA used roughly 20-33 mg of bulk tissue that was unsorted. The data are from a study of tumor-infiltrating lymphocytes in primary liver carcinoma. Whole-study findings and limits: Just around 8-24% of top clones spanned all five tumor regions.

This CDR3 region has 15 residues. The germline gives CDR1 SGHAT, CDR2 FQNNGV. The chain recombines TRBV11-2 with TRBJ2-1; tentatively, D is TRBD2 (5 bases). The sequence derives from a man aged 40-49 years with primary liver carcinoma and hepatitis B virus infection. Sequenced sample: liver tumor tissue from sampling region 4. The subset: tumor region T4, right-lateral pole. This chain's CDR3 is CASSLGGWADNERFF. The CDR3 coding sequence is TGTGCCAGCAGCTTGGGCGGGTGGGCCGACAATGAGCGGTTCTTC.